This record covers a single T cell receptor (beta chain). This entry comes from a study of shared clonotypes between healthy human individuals. An assay was performed, and its level was deep. Profiled with immunoSEQ multiplex PCR; TCRdb holds only in-frame clones, not every one. This sample carries roughly 550,000 clones, about 95% of them seen once, and the ten largest clones take roughly 0.1%. Naivety among CD8 cells was defined by CD45RO negativity and positive CCR7 selection, thereby excluding terminally differentiated effector memory CD45RA+ cells. In germline, CDR1 is MNHNY, CDR2 SVGAGI (reference sequence). The CDR3 spans 15 residues. The germline V and J ends were trimmed by 0 bases and 3 bases, with 12 bases remaining between them.

The TCR was taken from a woman aged 25 to 45 in good health. This sequence joins TRBV6-6 and TRBJ2-7; tentative D call: TRBD2 (5 bases). Source material: naive CD8+ T cells sorted from blood. CDR3 sequence: CASSYSAGSNYEQYF. In DNA, the CDR3 is TGTGCCAGCAGTTACTCGGCGGGTTCGAACTACGAGCAGTACTTC.